This note documents a single TCR beta chain sequence. The sample comes from a study of cytomegalovirus exposure and HLA in healthy donors. As for the study in general: In an early release, HLA-typed donors contributed some 80 million unique TCR sequences.

It was with 60 Vbeta and 13 Jbeta primers that the PCR ran. Sequenced by immunoSEQ multiplex PCR; TCRdb stores in-frame clones only, minus some. The sample includes 140,000 to 150,000 clones, 79% of them seen just once. The CDR3 is 13 amino acids. V lost 1 base and J 4 bases, leaving 7 bases between the germline ends. Germline CDR1 reads SGDLS; CDR2 reads YYNGEE. Sequenced input: PBMCs. This receptor was obtained from a woman aged 40 to 50 in good health and CMV-seropositive. V usage is TRBV9 and J usage is TRBJ2-3; no clear D. CDR3 region: CASSVLLADTQYF. CDR3 bases: TGTGCCAGCAGCGTATTGTTAGCAGATACGCAGTATTTT.